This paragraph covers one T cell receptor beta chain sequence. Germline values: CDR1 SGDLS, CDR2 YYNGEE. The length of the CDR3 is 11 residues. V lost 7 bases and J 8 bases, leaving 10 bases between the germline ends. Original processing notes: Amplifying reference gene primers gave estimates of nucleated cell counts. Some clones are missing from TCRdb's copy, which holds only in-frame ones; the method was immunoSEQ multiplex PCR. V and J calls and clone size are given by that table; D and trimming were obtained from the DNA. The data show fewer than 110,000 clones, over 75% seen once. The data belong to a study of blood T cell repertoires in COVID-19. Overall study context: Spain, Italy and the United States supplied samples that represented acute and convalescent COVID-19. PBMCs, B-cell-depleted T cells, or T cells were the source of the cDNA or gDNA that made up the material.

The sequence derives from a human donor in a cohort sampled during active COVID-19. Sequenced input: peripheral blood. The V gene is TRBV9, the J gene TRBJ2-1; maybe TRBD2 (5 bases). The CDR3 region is CASRTGDEQFF. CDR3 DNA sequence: TGTGCCAGCCGGACTGGAGATGAGCAGTTCTTC.